One and the same sample provided the 28 T cell receptor beta chains below, sequenced in a study of spatial heterogeneity in lung cancer. Study-wide findings and caveats: Counts of expanded alpha and beta TCRs within tumors tracked the tumor nonsynonymous mutation count.

Each CDR3 protein gets one entry after TCRdb re-called the 5' RACE reads with MiXCR. The sample holds 14,000 or so distinct CDR3 sequences, approximately 4.5% seen once. These TCRs are of unknown antigen specificity. Time point denoted: sample taken at primary tumor resection. The input for sequencing was lung tumor tissue, taken at surgery. All receptors derive from a female donor with early-stage non-small cell lung cancer.

This clonotype was seen ten or more times. For a library built for alpha chains, this beta chain is a stray read; little rests on its size. The J gene is TRBJ1-6, the V gene TRBV20-1; D is uncertain. Trimming pared 2 bases from V and 5 bases from J, leaving 10 bases between. This CDR3 spans 14 amino acids. CDR1 is DFQATT and CDR2 is SNEGSKA in the germline V gene (reference sequence). The CDR3, as DNA: TGCAGTGCTAGAAGGGAAAACAATAATTCACCCCTCCACTTT. Translation: CSARRENNNSPLHF.

This clonotype is labeled as medium-sized (0.01 to 0.1%). Found in a library prepared for alpha chains, this beta chain is an off-target read, and its abundance has little meaning. The CDR3 nucleotides are TGTGCCATCAACCCTAGCGGGATGGTTGAAGAGACCCAGTACTTC. Amino acid sequence: CAINPSGMVEETQYF. This chain uses TRBV10-3 with TRBJ2-5, with TRBD2 identical over 9 bases. V gave up 7 bases and J gave up 3 bases; unmatched junction bases: 9. Germline CDR1 reads ENHRY; CDR2 reads SYGVKD. The CDR3 length is 15 residues.

This clonotype has ten or more counts. With the library built for alpha chains, this beta chain is off target and its frequency is not meaningful. The chain couples TRBV12-3 or TRBV12-4 to TRBJ2-7; D assignment may be TRBD1 or TRBD2 (5 bases each). Trimming took off 4 bases at V and 5 bases at J, with 12 bases between the two ends. CDR3 length: 13 residues. DNA of the CDR3: TGTGCCAGCAGTTCATCCCAGGGACACGAGCAGTACTTC. Translating gives CASSSSQGHEQYF.

By share of the sample, this clonotype is medium-sized. This beta chain appears as a stray read in a library generated for alpha chains; its size is not informative. J is TRBJ2-1 and V is TRBV6-1, with D hard to call. CDR1 is MNHNS, CDR2 SASEGT, per germline. Trimming cost V 7 bases and J 0 bases, with 13 bases left between them. The CDR3 spans 15 residues. In DNA form, the CDR3 reads TGTGCCAGCAAAGGGTCAGCCAGCTCCTACAATGAGCAGTTCTTC. Residues: CASKGSASSYNEQFF.

Within the sample, this clonotype is medium-sized. Within a library made for alpha chains, this beta chain is off target, and its count is uninformative. V and J are TRBV7-3 and TRBJ2-1; TRBD2 is a possible D gene (6 bases). The CDR3 is 13 amino acids. Trimming shortened V by 5 bases and J by 7 bases, and 12 bases separated the two germline ends. Germline-derived CDR1 and CDR2 are SGHTA and FQGTGA. CDR3 nucleotides: TGTGCCAGCAGCATCGGGGCGGGAAATGAGCAGTTCTTC. This gives the protein CASSIGAGNEQFF.

This clonotype was seen at least ten times. Since the library was made to target alpha chains, this beta chain is a stray read and its abundance is not meaningful. V gene TRBV12-3 or TRBV12-4 combines with J gene TRBJ2-5, with TRBD2 matching 9 bases. The CDR3 consists of 16 residues. V was pared by 4 bases and J by 7 bases, with 13 bases of the junction left unmatched. The CDR3 coding sequence is TGTGCCAGCAGTTGGGAAGCCAGCGGGGGGCCCGCGACCCAGTACTTC. Residues: CASSWEASGGPATQYF.

The table lists this clonotype with a few counts. Since the library was made to target alpha chains, this beta chain is a stray read and its abundance is not meaningful. The chain has TRBV7-9 and TRBJ2-6, with 8 positions matching TRBD1. CDR1 SEHNR and CDR2 FQNEAQ come from the germline V gene (reference sequence). The junction had 7 bases not matched to a gene; V was cut back by 5 bases and J by 4 bases. This CDR3 has 16 amino acids. CDR3 bases: TGTGCCAGCAGCACCGGACAGGGAGAAGGGGCCAACGTCCTGACTTTC. It encodes CASSTGQGEGANVLTF.

This clonotype came up a few times. This beta chain lies outside the target of a library built for alpha chains; its clone size means little. The chain combines TRBV6-2 or TRBV6-3 with TRBJ2-5; no firm D call. The V and J ends lost 4 bases and 6 bases respectively, with 3 bases between them. This CDR3 is 10 amino acids long. Looked up from germline, CDR1 is MNHEY and CDR2 is SVGEGT. CDR3 residues: CASSSQTQYF. CDR3 in DNA: TGTGCCAGCAGTTCTCAGACCCAGTACTTC.

This clonotype was detected ten times or more. This beta chain turned up in a library designed for alpha chains; as an off-target read, its abundance says little. The chain employs TRBV18 and TRBJ2-1, with 9 bases lining up with TRBD2. The germline V gene has CDR1 KGHSH and CDR2 LQKENI. J was trimmed by 1 base and V by 3 bases; bases with no gene match: 7. CDR3 size: 17 residues. In DNA, the CDR3 is TGTGCCAGCTCACCCCTGCCTAGCGGGGTATCCTACAATGAGCAGTTCTTC. Translation: CASSPLPSGVSYNEQFF.

This clonotype occurred many times. A library prepared for alpha chains yielded this beta chain as an off-target read; its size is of little meaning. The DNA for the CDR3 is TGTGCCAGCAGCTCCATATGGACGCAGTATTTT. It encodes CASSSIWTQYF. The chain carries TRBV7-2 and TRBJ2-3; no definite D call. Per germline, CDR1 SGHTA and CDR2 FQGNSA. V lost 4 bases and J lost 9, with 8 bases in between. This CDR3 comprises 11 residues.

This clonotype was seen many times. This beta chain represents an off-target read in a library built for alpha chains; its size is of limited meaning. The chain recombines TRBV29-1 with TRBJ1-2; TRBD1 aligns across 7 bases. The trim removed 6 bases at V and 5 bases at J, leaving 9 bases unmatched. The CDR3 loop spans 13 amino acids. The germline CDR1 and CDR2 sequences are SQVTM and ANQGSEA. For the CDR3, the DNA is TGCAGCGTGGAAAGGGGGCCTGGGTATGGCTACACCTTC. This sequence encodes CSVERGPGYGYTF.

This clonotype appeared many times. For a library built for alpha chains, this beta chain is a stray read; little rests on its size. The V call is TRBV7-9, the J call TRBJ1-4; D is uncertain. This CDR3 has 15 residues. Germline CDR1 is SEHNR and CDR2 is FQNEAQ (reference sequence). V lost 1 base to trimming and J lost 8 bases, with 14 bases between them. As DNA, the CDR3 is TGTGCCAGCAGCTTAGGGGCCGGTTTAGGCGAAAAACTGTTTTTT. Translating it yields CASSLGAGLGEKLFF.

In regard to this clonotype: The library was prepared for alpha chains; this beta chain is a stray read, so its frequency means little. For the CDR3, the DNA is TGCAGTGCTAGGACAAGGGGCGGCGAGACCCAGTACTTC. The encoded protein is CSARTRGGETQYF. The chain combines TRBV20-1 with TRBJ2-5; TRBD1 might be the D (5 bases). V lost 3 bases and J 5 bases, leaving 13 bases between the germline ends. CDR1 is DFQATT, CDR2 SNEGSKA, per germline (reference sequence). This CDR3 has 13 residues.

This clonotype was counted many times. The library was prepared for alpha chains; this beta chain is a stray read, so its frequency means little. The V gene is TRBV28, the J gene TRBJ1-4, with 7 bases identical to TRBD1. The CDR3 is made up of 14 amino acids. V lost 3 bases and J lost 5; bases outside the gene matches: 3. Germline-derived CDR1 and CDR2 are MDHEN and SYDVKM. The CDR3 coding sequence is TGTGCCAGCAGTTTGACAGGGTGGAATGAAAAACTGTTTTTT. Encoded protein: CASSLTGWNEKLFF.

This clonotype was seen ten or more times. This beta chain was picked up by a library intended for alpha chains and is off target, so its count carries little meaning. The V call is TRBV6-2 or TRBV6-3, the J call TRBJ2-1; 13 bases line up with TRBD2. The V gene's germline CDR1 is MNHEY and CDR2 SVGEGT. The V and J ends lost 4 bases and 7 bases, in that order; junction bases with no gene match: 10. This CDR3 has 17 amino acids. The DNA of the CDR3 is TGTGCCAGCAGTTCCGTACCGGGACTAGCGGGGAAGAATGAGCAGTTCTTC. As protein: CASSSVPGLAGKNEQFF.

This clonotype was seen at least ten times. In a library made to pick up alpha chains, this beta chain is a stray read with a size that means little. The CDR3 spells CASSLPNRPGELFF. CDR3 nucleotides: TGTGCCAGCAGTTTGCCCAACCGTCCGGGGGAGCTGTTTTTT. V usage is TRBV12-3 or TRBV12-4 and J usage is TRBJ2-2; D gene ambiguous. Trimming took off 3 bases at V and 8 bases at J, with 13 bases between the two ends. The CDR3 has 14 amino acids.

This clonotype showed up many times. This beta chain was picked up by a library intended for alpha chains and is off target, so its count carries little meaning. V is TRBV2 and J is TRBJ1-1, with D hard to call. Germline V lookup: CDR1 SNHLY, CDR2 FYNNEI. The V and J ends lost 5 bases and 8 bases respectively, with 12 bases between them. This CDR3 has 12 amino acids. This CDR3 is CASSRFNREAFF. In DNA form, the CDR3 reads TGTGCCAGCAGTAGATTTAATCGGGAAGCTTTCTTT.

By share of the sample, this clonotype is large. The size of this beta chain means little, since it is a stray read in a library made for alpha chains. CDR3 in DNA: TGCGCCAGCAGCCAAGATGCGAGGGACTCCGAGCAGTACTTC. Protein: CASSQDARDSEQYF. The rearrangement links TRBV4-3 to TRBJ2-7; D is perhaps TRBD2 (6 bases). This CDR3 is 14 amino acids long. Trimming removed 0 bases from V and 6 bases from J, with 12 bases in between. The germline CDR1 and CDR2 sequences are LGHNA and YSLEER.

This clonotype was detected ten times or more. This beta chain appears as a stray read in a library generated for alpha chains; its size is not informative. The chain recombines TRBV20-1 with TRBJ2-5; 10 nucleotides line up with TRBD2. Trimming took 3 bases from V and 3 from J; bases not matched to a gene: 7. The CDR3 contains 15 residues. Germline CDR1 is DFQATT and CDR2 is SNEGSKA (reference sequence). DNA for the CDR3: TGCAGTGCTAGTGGTAGCGGGGGGTCCGAAGAGACCCAGTACTTC. As protein: CSASGSGGSEETQYF.

The sample holds many counts of this clonotype. Since the library was made to target alpha chains, this beta chain is a stray read and its abundance is not meaningful. This chain connects TRBV7-8 to TRBJ1-5; D not certain. Trimming left V 0 bases short and J 4 bases short, with 7 bases between. This CDR3 is 14 amino acids long. CDR1 and CDR2 (germline): SGHVS, FQNEAQ. The CDR3 DNA reads TGTGCCAGCAGCTTAGCCGGGGTGAATCAGCCCCAGCATTTT. Its protein is CASSLAGVNQPQHF.

This clonotype was counted at least ten times. As an off-target read in a library built for alpha chains, this beta chain has a frequency of little significance. This chain links TRBV5-4 with TRBJ2-7, with D possibly TRBD1 on 5 matching bases. CDR3 length: 15 amino acids. Germline CDR1 SGHNT, CDR2 YYREEE (reference sequence). V was shortened by 4 bases and J by 0 bases, with 14 bases between the two germline ends. The CDR3 region is CASSSRTPFSYEQYF. The CDR3 nucleotides read TGTGCCAGCAGCAGCCGGACACCTTTCTCCTACGAGCAGTACTTC.

This clonotype was found many times. This beta chain is off target for a library built for alpha chains, so its abundance means little. This chain uses TRBV20-1 with TRBJ2-2, with D uncertain. Between the trimmed V and J ends, which lost 6 bases and 5 bases, there was a span of 13 bases. The CDR3 sequence is 13 residues long. CDR1 DFQATT and CDR2 SNEGSKA come from the germline V gene (reference sequence). The CDR3 protein is CSAVHTSTGELFF. CDR3 bases: TGCAGTGCCGTTCACACGTCAACCGGGGAGCTGTTTTTT.

About this clonotype: This beta chain turned up in a library designed for alpha chains; as an off-target read, its abundance says little. The chain is built from TRBV18 and TRBJ2-7, with 11 nucleotides matching TRBD1. Per the germline V gene, CDR1 is KGHSH and CDR2 is LQKENI. J lost 0 bases, V lost 2 bases, and 6 bases had no gene match. CDR3 length: 17 amino acids. CDR3 DNA: TGTGCCAGCTCACCATCCGGGACAGGGGGAATCTCCTACGAGCAGTACTTC. This sequence encodes CASSPSGTGGISYEQYF.

This clonotype occurred many times. Since it is a stray read in a library aimed at alpha chains, this beta chain has a size that is not meaningful. The CDR3 reads CASAEGAGRRGYTF. The CDR3 DNA sequence: TGTGCCAGCGCAGAGGGCGCGGGGAGACGTGGCTACACCTTC. The V call is TRBV7-3, the J call TRBJ1-2; D not resolved. V dropped 8 bases and J dropped 7 bases, with 20 bases sitting between them. Germline CDR1 SGHTA, CDR2 FQGTGA. The CDR3 is 14 residues long.

This clonotype was recorded many times. Found in a library prepared for alpha chains, this beta chain is an off-target read, and its abundance has little meaning. V usage is TRBV10-1 and J usage is TRBJ2-5; TRBD1 matches at 8 bases. CDR1 is WNHNN, CDR2 SYGVQD, per germline (reference sequence). V was pared by 5 bases and J by 5 bases, with 7 bases of the junction left unmatched. The CDR3 spans 14 residues. CDR3 bases: TGCGCCAGCAGTAAGGGACAGGAGAGGGAGACCCAGTACTTC. Protein sequence: CASSKGQERETQYF.

In this sample, this clonotype turned up many times. This beta chain was picked up by a library intended for alpha chains and is off target, so its count carries little meaning. The chain combines TRBV6-5 with TRBJ1-5; D is unclear. The CDR3 is made up of 16 amino acids. Deletions cut 4 bases from V and 2 bases from J, with 15 bases between. From germline, CDR1 is MNHEY and CDR2 SVGAGI. The CDR3 region is CASSSRVWKGNQPQHF. CDR3 bases: TGTGCCAGCAGTTCCCGGGTCTGGAAGGGCAATCAGCCCCAGCATTTT.

This clonotype qualifies as medium-sized. Being off target in a library aimed at alpha chains, this beta chain has a size of little meaning. The rearrangement joins TRBV6-1 to TRBJ2-1, with D perhaps being TRBD1 or TRBD2 (5 bases each). V was clipped by 5 bases and J by 6 bases, with 14 bases between them. Germline CDR1 and CDR2: MNHNS and SASEGT. The CDR3 has 14 residues. The CDR3 spells CASSREGPPNEQFF. The CDR3 DNA sequence: TGTGCCAGCAGTCGAGAGGGGCCCCCCAATGAGCAGTTCTTC.

This clonotype has a count of ten or more. Found in a library prepared for alpha chains, this beta chain is an off-target read, and its abundance has little meaning. The chain is built from TRBV12-3 or TRBV12-4 and TRBJ1-3; 7 bases map to TRBD1. CDR3 length: 15 residues. The ends lost 6 bases at V and 2 bases at J; junction bases unmatched: 7. The CDR3 DNA sequence: TGTGCCAGCAGGATGACAGGGTACCCTGGAAACACCATATATTTT. Protein product: CASRMTGYPGNTIYF.